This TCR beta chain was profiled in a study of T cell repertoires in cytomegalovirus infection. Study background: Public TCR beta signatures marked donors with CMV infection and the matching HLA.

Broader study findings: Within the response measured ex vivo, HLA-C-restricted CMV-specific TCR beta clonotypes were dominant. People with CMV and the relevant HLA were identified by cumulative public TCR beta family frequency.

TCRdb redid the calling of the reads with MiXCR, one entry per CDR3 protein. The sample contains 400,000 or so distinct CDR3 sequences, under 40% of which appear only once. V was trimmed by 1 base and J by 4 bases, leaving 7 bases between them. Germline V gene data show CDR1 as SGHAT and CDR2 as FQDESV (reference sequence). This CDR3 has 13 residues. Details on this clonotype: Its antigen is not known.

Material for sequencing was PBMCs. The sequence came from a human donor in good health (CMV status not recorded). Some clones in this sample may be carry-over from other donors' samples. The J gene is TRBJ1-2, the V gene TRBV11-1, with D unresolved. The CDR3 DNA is TGTGCCAGCAGCTTAGACAATGGCTATGGCTACACCTTC. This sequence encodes CASSLDNGYGYTF.